Detailed here is one T cell receptor beta chain. This sample was taken from a study of T-cell reconstitution after alpha-beta-depleted transplantation in children. Germline V gene lookup returns CDR1 SGHTA and CDR2 FQGNSA. The CDR3 loop spans 16 amino acids. Trimming cost V 1 base and J 4 bases; bases outside gene matches: 7. It was with unique molecular identifiers that the TCRbeta library was prepared. Via MiXCR, TCRdb re-called the PCR reads, giving one row per CDR3 protein. The sample carries a few hundred thousand distinct CDR3 sequences, about a tenth recorded once. Material: PBMCs from the stem cell graft donor, obtained from the stem cell graft. The sequence came from a human donor who donated a stem cell graft to a child with acute lymphoblastic leukemia. This chain uses TRBV7-2 with TRBJ2-3, with 8 bases that match TRBD2. CDR3 DNA: TGTGCCAGCAGCTTAGTAGCGGGAAGGGGATCAGATACGCAGTATTTT. It translates to CASSLVAGRGSDTQYF.